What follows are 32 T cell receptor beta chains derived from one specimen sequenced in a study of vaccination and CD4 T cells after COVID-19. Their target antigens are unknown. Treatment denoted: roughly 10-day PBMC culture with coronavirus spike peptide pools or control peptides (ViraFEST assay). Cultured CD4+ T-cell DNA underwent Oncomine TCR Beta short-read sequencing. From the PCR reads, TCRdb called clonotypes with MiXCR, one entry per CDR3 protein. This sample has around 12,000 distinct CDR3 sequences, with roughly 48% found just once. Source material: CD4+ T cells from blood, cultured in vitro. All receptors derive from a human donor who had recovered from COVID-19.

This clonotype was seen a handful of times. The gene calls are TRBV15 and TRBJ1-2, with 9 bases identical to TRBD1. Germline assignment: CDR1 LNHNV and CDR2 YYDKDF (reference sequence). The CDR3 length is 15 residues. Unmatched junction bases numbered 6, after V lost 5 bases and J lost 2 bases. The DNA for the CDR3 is TGTGCCACCAGCGGCTACAGGGGGCAGAACTATGGCTACACCTTC. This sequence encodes CATSGYRGQNYGYTF.

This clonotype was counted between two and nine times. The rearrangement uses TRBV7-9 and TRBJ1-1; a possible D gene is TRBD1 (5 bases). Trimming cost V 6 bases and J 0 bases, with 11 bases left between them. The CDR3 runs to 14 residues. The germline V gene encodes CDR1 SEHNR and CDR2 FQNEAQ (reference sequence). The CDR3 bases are TGTGCCAGCAGGGAACAGGAGATGAACACTGAAGCTTTCTTT. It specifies CASREQEMNTEAFF.

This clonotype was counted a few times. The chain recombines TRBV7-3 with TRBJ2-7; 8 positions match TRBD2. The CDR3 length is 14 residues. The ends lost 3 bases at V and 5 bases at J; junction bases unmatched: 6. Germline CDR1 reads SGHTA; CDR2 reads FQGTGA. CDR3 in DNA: TGTGCCAGCAGCTTTCAAGCGGGAGTCGACGAGCAGTACTTC. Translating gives CASSFQAGVDEQYF.

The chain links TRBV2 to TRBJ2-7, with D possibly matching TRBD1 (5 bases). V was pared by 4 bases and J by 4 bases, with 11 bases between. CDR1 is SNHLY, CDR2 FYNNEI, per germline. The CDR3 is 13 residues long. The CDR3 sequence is CASSGGYNYEQYF. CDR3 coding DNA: TGTGCCAGCAGTGGGGGCTACAATTACGAGCAGTACTTC.

CDR3: CASSPGTSGMYEQYF. CDR3 sequence (DNA): TGTGCCAGCAGTCCCGGGACTAGCGGGATGTACGAGCAGTACTTC. V usage is TRBV27 and J usage is TRBJ2-7; 13 bases match TRBD2. The V gene end was trimmed by 5 bases and the J gene end by 4 bases; junction bases not matched to a gene: 5. CDR3 length equals 15 residues. Germline CDR1 reads MNHEY; CDR2 reads SMNVEV (reference sequence).

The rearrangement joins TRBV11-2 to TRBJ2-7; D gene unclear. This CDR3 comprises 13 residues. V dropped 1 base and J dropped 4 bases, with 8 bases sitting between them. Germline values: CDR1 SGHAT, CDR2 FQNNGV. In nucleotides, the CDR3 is TGTGCCAGCAGCTTAGTCTCCGGGTACGAGCAGTACTTC. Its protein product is CASSLVSGYEQYF.

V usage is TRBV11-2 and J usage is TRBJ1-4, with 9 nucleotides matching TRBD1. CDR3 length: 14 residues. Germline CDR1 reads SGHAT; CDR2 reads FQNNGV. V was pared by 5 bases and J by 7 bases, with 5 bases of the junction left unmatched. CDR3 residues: CASSRDRAGEKLFF. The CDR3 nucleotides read TGTGCCAGCAGCCGGGACAGGGCTGGTGAAAAACTGTTTTTT.

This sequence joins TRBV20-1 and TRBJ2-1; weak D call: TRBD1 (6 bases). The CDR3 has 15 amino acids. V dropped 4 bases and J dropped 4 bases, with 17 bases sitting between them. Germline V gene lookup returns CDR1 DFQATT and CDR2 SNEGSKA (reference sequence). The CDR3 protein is CSAKIGAGVYNEQFF. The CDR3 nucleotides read TGCAGTGCTAAAATCGGGGCAGGGGTATACAATGAGCAGTTCTTC.

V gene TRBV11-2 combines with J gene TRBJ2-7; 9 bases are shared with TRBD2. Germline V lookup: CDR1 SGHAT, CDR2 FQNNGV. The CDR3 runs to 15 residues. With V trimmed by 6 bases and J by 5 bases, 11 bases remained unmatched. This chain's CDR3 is CASRPSGTSLNEQYF. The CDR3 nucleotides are TGTGCCAGCAGACCCTCCGGGACTAGCTTGAACGAGCAGTACTTC. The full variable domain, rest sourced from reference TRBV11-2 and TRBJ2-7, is EAGVAQSPRYKIIEKRQSVAFWCNPISGHATLYWYQQILGQGPKLLIQFQNNGVVDDSQLPKDRFSAERLKGVDSTLKIQPAKLEDSAVYLCASRPSGTSLNEQYFGPGTRLTVT.

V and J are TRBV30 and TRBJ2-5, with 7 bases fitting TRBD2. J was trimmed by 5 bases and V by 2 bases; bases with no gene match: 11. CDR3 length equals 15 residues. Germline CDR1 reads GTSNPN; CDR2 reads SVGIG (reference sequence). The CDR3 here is CAWSMGFGEGETQYF. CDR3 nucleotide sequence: TGTGCCTGGAGTATGGGGTTTGGGGAGGGGGAGACCCAGTACTTC.

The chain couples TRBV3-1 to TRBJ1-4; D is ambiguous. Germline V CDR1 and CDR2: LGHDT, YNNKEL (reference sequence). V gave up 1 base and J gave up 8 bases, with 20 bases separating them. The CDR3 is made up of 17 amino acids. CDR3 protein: CASSQGSRRVGEEKLFF. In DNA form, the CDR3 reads TGTGCCAGCAGCCAAGGGTCCAGACGGGTCGGAGAAGAAAAACTGTTTTTT.

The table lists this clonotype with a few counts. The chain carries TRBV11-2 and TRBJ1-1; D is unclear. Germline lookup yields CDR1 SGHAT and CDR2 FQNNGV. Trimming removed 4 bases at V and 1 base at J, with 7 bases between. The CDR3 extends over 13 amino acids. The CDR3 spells CASSSHRNTEAFF. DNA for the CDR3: TGTGCCAGCAGCTCTCACAGGAACACTGAAGCTTTCTTT. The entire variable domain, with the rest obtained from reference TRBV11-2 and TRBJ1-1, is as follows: EAGVAQSPRYKIIEKRQSVAFWCNPISGHATLYWYQQILGQGPKLLIQFQNNGVVDDSQLPKDRFSAERLKGVDSTLKIQPAKLEDSAVYLCASSSHRNTEAFFGQGTRLTVV.

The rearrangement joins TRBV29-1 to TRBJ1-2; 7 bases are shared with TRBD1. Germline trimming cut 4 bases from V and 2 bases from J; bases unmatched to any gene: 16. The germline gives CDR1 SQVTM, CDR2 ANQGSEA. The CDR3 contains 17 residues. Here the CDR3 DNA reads TGCAGCGTTGTAGGGTATCGCCGGGACAGACGAAACTATGGCTACACCTTC. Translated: CSVVGYRRDRRNYGYTF.

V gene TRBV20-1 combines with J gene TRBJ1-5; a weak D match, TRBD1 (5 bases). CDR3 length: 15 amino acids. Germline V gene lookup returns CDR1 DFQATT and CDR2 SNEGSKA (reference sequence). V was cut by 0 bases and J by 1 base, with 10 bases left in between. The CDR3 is CSARDLKGSNQPQHF. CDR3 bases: TGCAGTGCTAGAGATCTGAAGGGGAGCAATCAGCCCCAGCATTTT.

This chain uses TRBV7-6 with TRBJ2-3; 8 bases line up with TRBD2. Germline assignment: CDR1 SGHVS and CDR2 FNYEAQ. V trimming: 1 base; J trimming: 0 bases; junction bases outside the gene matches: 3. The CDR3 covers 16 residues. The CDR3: CASSLVGGRSTDTQYF. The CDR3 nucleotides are TGTGCCAGCAGCTTAGTGGGCGGGAGGAGCACAGATACGCAGTATTTT.

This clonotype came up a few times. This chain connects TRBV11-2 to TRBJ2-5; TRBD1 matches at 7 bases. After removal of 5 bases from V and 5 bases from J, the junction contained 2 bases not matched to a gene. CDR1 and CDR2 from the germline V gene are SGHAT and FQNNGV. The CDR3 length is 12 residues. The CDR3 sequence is CASSRQGETQYF. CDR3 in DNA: TGTGCCAGCAGCCGACAGGGTGAGACCCAGTACTTC.

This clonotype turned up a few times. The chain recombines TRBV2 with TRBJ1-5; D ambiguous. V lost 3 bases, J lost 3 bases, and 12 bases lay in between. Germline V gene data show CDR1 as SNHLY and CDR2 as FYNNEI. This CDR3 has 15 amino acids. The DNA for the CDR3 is TGTGCCAGCAGTGATCGGCAGGCTAACAATCAGCCCCAGCATTTT. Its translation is CASSDRQANNQPQHF.

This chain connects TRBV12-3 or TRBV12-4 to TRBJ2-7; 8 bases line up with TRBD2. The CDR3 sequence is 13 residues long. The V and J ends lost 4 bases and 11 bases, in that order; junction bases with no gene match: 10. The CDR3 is CASSSGLAGMEYF. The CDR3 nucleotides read TGTGCCAGCAGTTCAGGGTTAGCGGGAATGGAGTACTTC.

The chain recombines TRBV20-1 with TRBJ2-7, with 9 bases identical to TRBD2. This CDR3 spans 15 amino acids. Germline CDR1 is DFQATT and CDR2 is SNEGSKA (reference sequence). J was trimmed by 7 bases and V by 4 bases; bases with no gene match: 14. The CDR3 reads CSAKISSGTRREQYF. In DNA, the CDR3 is TGCAGTGCTAAAATATCTAGCGGGACTCGAAGAGAGCAGTACTTC.

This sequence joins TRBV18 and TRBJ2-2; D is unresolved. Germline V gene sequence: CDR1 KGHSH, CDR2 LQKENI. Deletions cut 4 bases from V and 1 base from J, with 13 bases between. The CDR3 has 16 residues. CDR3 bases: TGTGCCAGCTCACTCAGCAGACTCGAGAACACCGGGGAGCTGTTTTTT. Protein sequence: CASSLSRLENTGELFF.

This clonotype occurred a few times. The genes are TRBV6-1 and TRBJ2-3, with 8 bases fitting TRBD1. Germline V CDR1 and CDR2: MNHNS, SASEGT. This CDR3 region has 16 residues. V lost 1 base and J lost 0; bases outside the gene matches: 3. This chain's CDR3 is CASSEVTGGSTDTQYF. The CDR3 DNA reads TGTGCCAGCAGTGAAGTCACAGGGGGGAGCACAGATACGCAGTATTTT.

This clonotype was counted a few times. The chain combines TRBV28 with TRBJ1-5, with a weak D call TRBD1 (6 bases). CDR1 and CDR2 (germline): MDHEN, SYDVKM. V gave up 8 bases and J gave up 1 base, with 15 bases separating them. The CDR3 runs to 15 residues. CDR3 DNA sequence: TGTGCCAGCCGTTCCCCACAGGGAAGCAATCAGCCCCAGCATTTT. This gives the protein CASRSPQGSNQPQHF.

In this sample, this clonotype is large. This CDR3 reads CSASGGGRNQPQHF. The CDR3 DNA follows: TGCAGTGCCTCAGGTGGAGGCCGCAATCAGCCCCAGCATTTT. This sequence joins TRBV20-1 and TRBJ1-5; D gene uncertain. The V end was cut by 6 bases, the J end by 2 bases, with 14 bases between. The CDR3 is made up of 14 amino acids. Per the germline V gene, CDR1 is DFQATT and CDR2 is SNEGSKA (reference sequence).

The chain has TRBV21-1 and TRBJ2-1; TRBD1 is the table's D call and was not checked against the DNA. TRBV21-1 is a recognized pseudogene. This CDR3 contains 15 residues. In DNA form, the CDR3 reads TGTGCCAGCAGCACGCGGGCGGGCTCCTACAATGAGCAGTTCTTC. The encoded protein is CASSTRAGSYNEQFF.

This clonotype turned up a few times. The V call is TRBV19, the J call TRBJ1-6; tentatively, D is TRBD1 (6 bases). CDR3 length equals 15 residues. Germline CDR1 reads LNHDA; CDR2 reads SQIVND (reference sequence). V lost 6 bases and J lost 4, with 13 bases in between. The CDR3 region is CASSLRTEYNSPLHF. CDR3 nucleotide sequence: TGTGCCAGTAGCCTGCGGACAGAATATAATTCACCCCTCCACTTT.

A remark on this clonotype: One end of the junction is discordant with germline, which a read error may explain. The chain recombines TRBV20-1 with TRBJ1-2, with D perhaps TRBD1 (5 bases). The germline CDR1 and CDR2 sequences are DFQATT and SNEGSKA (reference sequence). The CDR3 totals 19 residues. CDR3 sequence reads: CSAGSDEGKSRSRYYGHTF. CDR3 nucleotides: TGCAGTGCTGGAAGTGATGAGGGGAAATCGCGATCAAGGTACTATGGCCACACCTTC.

CDR3 region: CSARDQWQGGEKLFF. The CDR3 DNA is TGCAGTGCTAGAGATCAGTGGCAGGGAGGGGAAAAACTGTTTTTT. V and J are TRBV20-1 and TRBJ1-4; weak D call: TRBD1 (5 bases). The length of the CDR3 is 15 residues. Per germline, CDR1 DFQATT and CDR2 SNEGSKA (reference sequence). V gave up 0 bases and J gave up 8 bases, with 16 bases separating them.

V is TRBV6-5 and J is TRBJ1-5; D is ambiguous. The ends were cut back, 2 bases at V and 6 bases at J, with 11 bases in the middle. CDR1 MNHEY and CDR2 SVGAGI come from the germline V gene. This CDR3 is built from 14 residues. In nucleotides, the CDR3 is TGTGCCAGCAGTTACACACCCCGACGTCAGCCCCAGCATTTT. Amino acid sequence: CASSYTPRRQPQHF.

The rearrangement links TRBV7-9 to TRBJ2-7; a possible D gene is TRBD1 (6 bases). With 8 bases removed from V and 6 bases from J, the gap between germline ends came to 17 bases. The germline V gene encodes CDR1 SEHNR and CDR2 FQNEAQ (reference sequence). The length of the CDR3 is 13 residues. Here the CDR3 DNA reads TGTGCCAGCGGTGGGGACACTCGAAGCGAGCAGTACTTC. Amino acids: CASGGDTRSEQYF.

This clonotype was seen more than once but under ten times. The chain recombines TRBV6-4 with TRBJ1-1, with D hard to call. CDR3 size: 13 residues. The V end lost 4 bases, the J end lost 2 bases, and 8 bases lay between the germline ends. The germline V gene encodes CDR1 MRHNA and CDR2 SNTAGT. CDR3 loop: CASSVRTNTEAFF. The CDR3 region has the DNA TGTGCCAGCAGTGTTCGCACCAACACTGAAGCTTTCTTT.

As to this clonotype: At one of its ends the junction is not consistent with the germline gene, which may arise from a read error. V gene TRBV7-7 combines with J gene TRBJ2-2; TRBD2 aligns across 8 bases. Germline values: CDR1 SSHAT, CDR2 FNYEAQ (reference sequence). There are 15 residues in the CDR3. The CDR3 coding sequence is TGTGCTAGCAGCCCAACTAGCGGTTACACCGGGGAGCTGTTTTTT. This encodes CASSPTSGYTGELFF. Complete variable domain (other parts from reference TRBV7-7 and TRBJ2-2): GAGVSQSPRYKVTKRGQDVTLRCDPISSHATLYWYQQALGQGPEFLTYFNYEAQPDKSGLPSDRFSAERPEGSISTLTIQRTEQRDSAMYRCASSPTSGYTGELFFGEGSRLTVL.

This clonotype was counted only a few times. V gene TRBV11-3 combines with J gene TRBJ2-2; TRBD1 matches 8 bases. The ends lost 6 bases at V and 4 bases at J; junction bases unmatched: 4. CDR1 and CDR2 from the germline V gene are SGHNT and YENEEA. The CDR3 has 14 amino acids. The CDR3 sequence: CASSKGQVTGELFF. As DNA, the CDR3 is TGTGCCAGCAGTAAGGGACAGGTCACCGGGGAGCTGTTTTTT.